This TCR beta chain came from a study of human T cells and chemical hapten exposure. It was from unfractionated whole blood that total RNA was extracted. Individual cDNA molecules received unique molecular identifiers in the library. TCRdb analysed the reads with MiXCR anew, one entry per CDR3 protein. The repertoire holds 100,000 to 150,000 distinct CDR3 sequences, with less than 10% as singletons. Germline V lookup: CDR1 KGHSH, CDR2 LQKENI. The CDR3 sequence is 16 residues long. Trimming removed 3 bases from V and 0 bases from J; junction bases left unmatched: 3. Sequencing was carried out using whole blood. The gene calls are TRBV18 and TRBJ2-2; 8 bases align to TRBD1. This TCR came from a human donor in good health. Some clones in this sample may be carry-over from other donors' samples. Here the CDR3 reads CASSPLQGANTGELFF. The CDR3, as DNA: TGTGCCAGCTCACCCTTACAGGGGGCGAACACCGGGGAGCTGTTTTTT.